This TCR beta chain appears in the sequencing data of a study of radiation and T cells in renal cell carcinoma. Study findings and constraints: From baseline, blood top tumor clonotypes peaked at 2 weeks post-radiation.

Time point indicated: blood 2 weeks post-SBRT. As to treatment: 15 Gy SBRT to primary tumor, nephrectomy 4 weeks later. Serial blood draws occurred at baseline and 2 and 4 weeks post-SBRT. Turning to this clone: Its matching antigen is unknown.

The assay was immunoSEQ multiplex PCR, and TCRdb's table has in-frame clones only and misses some. The data hold roughly 150,000 clones, with 87% observed a single time. This specimen was blood, taken from a patient whose treatment included radiotherapy and nephrectomy. The TCR sequence derives from a woman between 50 and 59 years old with renal cell carcinoma.

The CDR3 here is CASSPPQGWLTGELFF. Written as DNA, the CDR3 is TGTGCCAGCAGCCCGCCCCAGGGGTGGCTCACCGGGGAGCTGTTTTTT. This chain connects TRBV2 to TRBJ2-2; weak D call: TRBD1 (6 bases). CDR3 length: 16 amino acids. CDR1 and CDR2 from the germline V gene are SNHLY and FYNNEI. V lost 6 bases and J lost 4, with 18 bases in between.